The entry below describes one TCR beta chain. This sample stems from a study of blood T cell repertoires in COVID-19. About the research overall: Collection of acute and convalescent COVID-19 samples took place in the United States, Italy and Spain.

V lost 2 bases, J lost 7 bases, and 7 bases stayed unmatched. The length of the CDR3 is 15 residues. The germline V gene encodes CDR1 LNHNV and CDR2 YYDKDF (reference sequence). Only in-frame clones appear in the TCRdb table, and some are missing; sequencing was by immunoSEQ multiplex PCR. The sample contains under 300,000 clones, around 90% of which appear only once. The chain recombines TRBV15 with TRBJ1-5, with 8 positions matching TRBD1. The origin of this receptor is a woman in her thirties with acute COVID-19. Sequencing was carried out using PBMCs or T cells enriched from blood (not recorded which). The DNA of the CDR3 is TGTGCCACCAGCAGACAGCAGGGGGCAGGGCAGCCCCAGCATTTT. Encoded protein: CATSRQQGAGQPQHF.